Sequencing of this T cell receptor beta chain was carried out in a study of shared clonotypes between healthy human individuals. In the study overall: The people who gave samples were two women and a few men aged 18 to 49.

This clone was seen once. Its antigen is not identified. The assay was carried out at the deep level. Using roughly 180 ng DNA, about 29,000 T cell genomes, the sorted-subset replicate PCRs were run. The assay was immunoSEQ multiplex PCR, and TCRdb's table has in-frame clones only and misses some. Among approximately 2.3 million clones listed, 85% to 95% were seen once. The study, taken as a whole, reports: Collection of samples was limited to blood; tissue repertoires likely differ.

The receptor was derived from a man younger than 30 in good health. Some clones in this sample may be carry-over from other donors' samples. Input material: naive CD4+ T cells from PBMCs. The subset: CD45RA+ positively selected.

The CDR3 is CASGSGTSGLAKNIQYF. The CDR3 region has the DNA TGTGCCAGTGGCTCCGGGACTAGCGGTCTAGCCAAAAACATTCAGTACTTC. The chain uses TRBV19 and TRBJ2-4; 11 nucleotides match TRBD2. Losses at the gene ends were 8 bases for V and 0 bases for J; bases not matched to a gene: 9. The germline V gene has CDR1 LNHDA and CDR2 SQIVND (reference sequence). This CDR3 comprises 17 residues.